This T cell receptor beta chain was sequenced in a study of shared clonotypes between healthy human individuals. Looking at the study overall: Those who served as donors were a couple of women and a few men between the ages of 18 and 49.

Study-level results: When naive CD4 clonotypes were compared across a few donors, about 4.9% were shared. Unshared clonotypes carried lower generation probabilities than those common to all four donors. Though the depth was large, rarefaction showed that sorted-subset sequencing was incomplete.

Germline V lookup: CDR1 WSHSY, CDR2 SAAADI. The CDR3 contains 13 residues. V lost 9 bases to trimming and J lost 0 bases, with 12 bases between them. TCRdb keeps only in-frame clones here, not all; method: immunoSEQ multiplex PCR. The sample yields about 680,000 clones, around 78% seen once. In regard to this clone: Antigen: not known.

This sequence originates from a woman in her twenties or thirties in good health. The chain couples TRBV10-2 to TRBJ2-7, with a tentative D call TRBD1 (6 bases). Sequenced: memory CD4+ T cells sorted from blood. Subset of the sample: CD45RA-negative fraction. The CDR3: CASGQTSSYEQYF. As DNA, the CDR3 is TGCGCCAGTGGACAGACGAGCTCCTACGAGCAGTACTTC.